This T cell receptor beta chain stems from a study of blood T cell repertoires in COVID-19. This CDR3 is 16 amino acids long. TCRdb's table, derived via immunoSEQ multiplex PCR, lists solely in-frame clones and lacks some. The sample consists of roughly 200,000 clones, around 84% of them appearing once. Specimen: PBMCs or T cells enriched from blood (not recorded which). The chain combines TRBV21-1 with TRBJ2-5; TRBD2, as called in the table, went unchecked against the DNA. TRBV21-1 is marked as a pseudogene. The TCR was taken from a man aged 35-49 years who had recovered from COVID-19. The CDR3 sequence: CASSKAGLAGQETQYF. The CDR3 nucleotides read TGTGCCAGCAGCAAAGCTGGACTAGCGGGCCAAGAGACCCAGTACTTC.